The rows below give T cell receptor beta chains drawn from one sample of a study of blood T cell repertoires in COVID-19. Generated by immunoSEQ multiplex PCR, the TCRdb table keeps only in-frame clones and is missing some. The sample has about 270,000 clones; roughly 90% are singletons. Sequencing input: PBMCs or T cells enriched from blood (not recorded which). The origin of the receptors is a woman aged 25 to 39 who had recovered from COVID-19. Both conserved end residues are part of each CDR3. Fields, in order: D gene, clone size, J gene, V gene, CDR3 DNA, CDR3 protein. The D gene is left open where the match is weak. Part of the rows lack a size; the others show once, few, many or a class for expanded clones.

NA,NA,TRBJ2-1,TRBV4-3,TGCGCCAGCAGCCAAGATTATCCGGGGTCCGGTTACAATGAGCAGTTCTTC,CASSQDYPGSGYNEQFF
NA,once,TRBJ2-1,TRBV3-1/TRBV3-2,TGTGCCAGCAGCCAAGATAACCGGGATGAGCAGTTCTTC,CASSQDNRDEQFF
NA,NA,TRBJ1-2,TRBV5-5,TGTGCCAGCAGCTTCAGGGAAGATGGCTACACCTTC,CASSFREDGYTF
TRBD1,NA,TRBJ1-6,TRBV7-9,TGTGCCAGCAGTTTCAGGGGGAGCTCCTATAATTCACCCCTCCACTTT,CASSFRGSSYNSPLHF
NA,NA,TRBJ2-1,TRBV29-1,TGCAGCTACGACTTCTACAATGAGCAGTTCTTC,CSYDFYNEQFF
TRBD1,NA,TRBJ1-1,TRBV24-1,TGTGCCACCAGGGGGACAGGGCTGAACACTGAAGCTTTCTTT,CATRGTGLNTEAFF
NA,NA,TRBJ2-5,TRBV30,TGTGCCTGGAGCGTCGGCAGGGTGCGGGAGACCCAGTACTTC,CAWSVGRVRETQYF
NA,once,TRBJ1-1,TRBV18,TGTGCCAGCTCACCATTGACAGCGAACACTGAAGCTTTCTTT,CASSPLTANTEAFF
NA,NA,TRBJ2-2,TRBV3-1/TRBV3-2,TGTGCCAGCAGCCAAGACCCCACAGGGTACGCGAACACCGGGGAGCTGTTTTTT,CASSQDPTGYANTGELFF
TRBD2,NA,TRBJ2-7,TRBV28,TGTGCCAGCAGTCCCCGGGGGGTCGTGTTAGATACCCCATACGAGCAGTACTTC,CASSPRGVVLDTPYEQYF
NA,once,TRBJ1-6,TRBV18,TGTGCCAGCTCACCGAATGGTGCGGGAGATTCACCCCTCCACTTT,CASSPNGAGDSPLHF
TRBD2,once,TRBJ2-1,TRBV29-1,TGCAGCGACCGGACTAGCGGGACCTCAAATGAGCAGTTCTTC,CSDRTSGTSNEQFF
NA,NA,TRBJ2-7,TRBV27,TGTGCCAGCAGTCTACAGCGGACGGATTACGAGCAGTACTTC,CASSLQRTDYEQYF
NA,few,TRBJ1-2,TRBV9,TGTGCCAGCAGCGTAGAGGTGGGGGCGAGCTATGGCTACACCTTC,CASSVEVGASYGYTF
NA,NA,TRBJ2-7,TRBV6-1,TGTGCCAGCAGTGAAACTGGCGGAGGTGCTGCTCCTACGAGCACGTACTTC,CASSETGGGAAPTSTYF
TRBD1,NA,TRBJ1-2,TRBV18,TGTGCCAGCTCACCTTCCGGGACAGTAGACTATGGCTACACCTTC,CASSPSGTVDYGYTF
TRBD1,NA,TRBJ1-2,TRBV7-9,TGTGCCAGCAGCTCTACAGGGGGCGACTATGGCTACACCTTC,CASSSTGGDYGYTF
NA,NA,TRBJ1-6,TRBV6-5,TGTGCCAGCAGTACACAGGGCGGACCCCTCCACTTT,CASSTQGGPLHF
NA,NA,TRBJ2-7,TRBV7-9,TGTGCCAGCAGAGGGGCAGAGGAACCCTACGAGCAGTACTTC,CASRGAEEPYEQYF
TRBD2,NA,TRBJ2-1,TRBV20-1,TGCAGTGCTAGTTCACTAGCGGGGGCAAGCGACAATGAGCAGTTCTTC,CSASSLAGASDNEQFF
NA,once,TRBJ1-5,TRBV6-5,TGTGCCAGCGGGGGCTTTGGGGATCAGCCCCAGCATTTT,CASGGFGDQPQHF
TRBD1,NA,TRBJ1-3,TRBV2,TGTGCCAGCAGTGAAGCTGGGACAGGAGTCTCTGGAAACACCATATATTTT,CASSEAGTGVSGNTIYF